Only a few counts were recorded for the clone carrying this T cell receptor (beta chain). This entry comes from a study of blood T cell repertoires in COVID-19. The protocol was immunoSEQ multiplex PCR, while the TCRdb copy is restricted to in-frame clones and leaves out a portion. Of approximately 210,000 clones in the sample, roughly 82% were seen once. The sequencing input was peripheral blood. This TCR was recovered from a woman in her 40s with acute or convalescent COVID-19.

The CDR3 protein is CASSQTGGTLNSPLHF. CDR3 nucleotide sequence: TGCGCCAGCAGCCAGACAGGGGGTACTTTAAATTCACCCCTCCACTTT. The V gene is TRBV4-1, the J gene TRBJ1-6, with TRBD1 matching 9 bases. Germline assignment: CDR1 MGHRA and CDR2 YSYEKL. CDR3 length equals 16 residues. V shed 3 bases, J shed 7 bases, and the junction held 7 bases outside the gene matches.